This T cell receptor (beta chain) appears in the sequencing data of a study of T-cell memory formation after mild COVID-19. Whole-study context: Across donors, TCR clusters were largely donor specific.

This clonotype was seen only a few times. MiXCR, run by TCRdb on the 5' RACE reads, gives a single entry per CDR3 protein. Seen here are fewer than 600,000 distinct CDR3 sequences, less than 25% observed once, and the top ten hold roughly 8.3%. Germline V CDR1 and CDR2: SNHLY, FYNNEI. V was pared by 5 bases and J by 3 bases, with 10 bases of the junction left unmatched. The CDR3 spans 15 residues. Sequenced sample: PBMCs or a T cell subset sorted from them (not recorded which). The V and J genes are TRBV2 and TRBJ2-7; 7 bases are shared with TRBD2. The TCR sequence derives from an adult woman who had mild COVID-19 (a few samples of this study predate the infection). Cell type and time point are not known. The DNA for the CDR3 is TGTGCCAGCAGTCCGCAAGCGGGGCCCAACTACGAGCAGTACTTC. Its translation: CASSPQAGPNYEQYF.